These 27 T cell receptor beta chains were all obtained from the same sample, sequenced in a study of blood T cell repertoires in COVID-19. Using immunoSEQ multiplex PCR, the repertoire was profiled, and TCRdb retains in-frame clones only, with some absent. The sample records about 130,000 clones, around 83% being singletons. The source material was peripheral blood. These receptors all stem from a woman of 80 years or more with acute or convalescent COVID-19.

The CDR3 DNA follows: TGTGCCAGCAGCCGCGACAGGAACTATGGCTACACCTTC. Its protein is CASSRDRNYGYTF. The rearrangement links TRBV5-6 to TRBJ1-2, with TRBD1 as a possible D gene (6 bases). Germline V gene data show CDR1 as SGHDT and CDR2 as YYEEEE. The V and J ends lost 4 bases and 2 bases respectively, with 9 bases between them. This CDR3 region has 13 residues. Drawing the rest from reference TRBV5-6 and TRBJ1-2, the complete variable domain is DAGVTQSPTHLIKTRGQQVTLRCSPKSGHDTVSWYQQALGQGPQFIFQYYEEEERQRGNFPDRFSGHQFPNYSSELNVNALLLGDSALYLCASSRDRNYGYTFGSGTRLTVV.

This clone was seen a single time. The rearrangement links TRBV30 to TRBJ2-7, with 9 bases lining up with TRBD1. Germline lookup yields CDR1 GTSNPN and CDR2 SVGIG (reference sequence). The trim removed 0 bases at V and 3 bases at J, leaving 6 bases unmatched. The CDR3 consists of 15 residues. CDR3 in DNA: TGTGCCTGGAGTGTTGGGACAGGGAACGTCTACGAGCAGTACTTC. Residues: CAWSVGTGNVYEQYF.

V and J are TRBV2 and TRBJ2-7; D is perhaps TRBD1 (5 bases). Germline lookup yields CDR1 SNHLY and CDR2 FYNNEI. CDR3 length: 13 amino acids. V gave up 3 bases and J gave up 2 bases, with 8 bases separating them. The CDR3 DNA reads TGTGCCAGCAGTGACAGGGCGGCCTACGAGCAGTACTTC. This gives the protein CASSDRAAYEQYF.

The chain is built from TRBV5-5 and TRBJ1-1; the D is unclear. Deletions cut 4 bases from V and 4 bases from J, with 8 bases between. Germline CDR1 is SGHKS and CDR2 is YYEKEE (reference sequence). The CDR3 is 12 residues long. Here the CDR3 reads CASSLVSTEAFF. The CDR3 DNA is TGTGCCAGCAGCCTTGTATCCACTGAAGCTTTCTTT.

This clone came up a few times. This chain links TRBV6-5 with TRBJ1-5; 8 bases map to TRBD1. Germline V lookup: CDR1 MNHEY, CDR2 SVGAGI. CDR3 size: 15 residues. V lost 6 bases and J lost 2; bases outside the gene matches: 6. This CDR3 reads CASRRTGTGNQPQHF. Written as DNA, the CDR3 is TGTGCCAGCAGGAGGACAGGGACGGGCAATCAGCCCCAGCATTTT.

In DNA form, the CDR3 reads TGTGCCATCAGTGAGTCGGACAGGGGTACGAAGTACGAGCAGTACTTC. This sequence encodes CAISESDRGTKYEQYF. V is TRBV10-3 and J is TRBJ2-7; TRBD1 matches at 9 bases. This CDR3 is built from 16 residues. The J segment lost 4 bases and the V segment lost 0 bases, leaving 7 bases of the junction unmatched. CDR1 and CDR2 (germline): ENHRY, SYGVKD.

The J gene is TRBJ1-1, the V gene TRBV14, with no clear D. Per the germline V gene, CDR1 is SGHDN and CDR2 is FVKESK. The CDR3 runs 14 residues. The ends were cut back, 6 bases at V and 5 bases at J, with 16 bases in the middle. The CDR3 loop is CASSAEAAWTEAFF. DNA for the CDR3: TGTGCCAGCAGTGCTGAGGCGGCATGGACTGAAGCTTTCTTT. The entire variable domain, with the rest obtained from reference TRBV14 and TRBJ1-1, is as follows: EAGVTQFPSHSVIEKGQTVTLRCDPISGHDNLYWYRRVMGKEIKFLLHFVKESKQDESGMPNNRFLAERTGGTYSTLKVQPAELEDSGVYFCASSAEAAWTEAFFGQGTRLTVV.

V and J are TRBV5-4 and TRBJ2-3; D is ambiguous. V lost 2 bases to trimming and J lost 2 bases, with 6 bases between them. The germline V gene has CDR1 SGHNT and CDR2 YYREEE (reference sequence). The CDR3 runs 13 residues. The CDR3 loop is CASSFLFTDTQYF. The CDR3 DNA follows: TGTGCCAGCAGCTTTCTCTTCACAGATACGCAGTATTTT.

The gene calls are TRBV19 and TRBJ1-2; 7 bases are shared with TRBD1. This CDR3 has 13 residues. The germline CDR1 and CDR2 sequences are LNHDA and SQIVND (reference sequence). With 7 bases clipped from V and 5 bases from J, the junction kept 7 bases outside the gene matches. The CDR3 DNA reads TGTGCCAGTACCACCGGGACAGTATATGGCTACACCTTC. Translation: CASTTGTVYGYTF.

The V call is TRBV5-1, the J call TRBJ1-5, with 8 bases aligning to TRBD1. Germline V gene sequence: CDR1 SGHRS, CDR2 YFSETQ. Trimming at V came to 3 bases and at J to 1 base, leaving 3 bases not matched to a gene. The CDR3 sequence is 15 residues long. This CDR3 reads CASSSQGGSNQPQHF. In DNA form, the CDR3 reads TGCGCCAGCAGCTCACAGGGGGGGAGCAATCAGCCCCAGCATTTT.

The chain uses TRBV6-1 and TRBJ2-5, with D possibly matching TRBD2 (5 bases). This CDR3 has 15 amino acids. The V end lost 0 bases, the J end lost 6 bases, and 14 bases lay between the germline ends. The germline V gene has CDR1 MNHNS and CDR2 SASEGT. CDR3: CASSEALGLFKTQYF. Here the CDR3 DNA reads TGTGCCAGCAGTGAAGCGCTTGGACTCTTTAAGACCCAGTACTTC.

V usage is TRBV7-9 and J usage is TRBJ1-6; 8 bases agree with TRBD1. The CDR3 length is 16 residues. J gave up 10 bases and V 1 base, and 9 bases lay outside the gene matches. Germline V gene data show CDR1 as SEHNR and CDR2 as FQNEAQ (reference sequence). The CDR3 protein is CASSLGTGYLGSPLHF. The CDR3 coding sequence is TGTGCCAGCAGCTTAGGGACAGGGTACCTTGGGTCACCCCTCCACTTT.

The CDR3: CASSQQSGRTDTQYF. For the CDR3, the DNA is TGTGCCAGCTCACAACAAAGCGGGAGAACAGATACGCAGTATTTT. The genes are TRBV18 and TRBJ2-3, with 8 positions matching TRBD2. The germline V gene has CDR1 KGHSH and CDR2 LQKENI. With V trimmed by 4 bases and J by 3 bases, 6 bases remained unmatched. The CDR3 has 15 amino acids. Using reference TRBV18 and TRBJ2-3 for the parts outside the CDR3, the full variable domain is NAGVMQNPRHLVRRRGQEARLRCSPMKGHSHVYWYRQLPEEGLKFMVYLQKENIIDESGMPKERFSAEFPKEGPSILRIQQVVRGDSAAYFCASSQQSGRTDTQYFGPGTRLTVL.

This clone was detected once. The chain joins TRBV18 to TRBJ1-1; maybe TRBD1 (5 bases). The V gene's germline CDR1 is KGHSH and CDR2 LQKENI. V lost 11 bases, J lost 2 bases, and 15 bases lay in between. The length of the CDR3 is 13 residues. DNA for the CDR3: TGTGCCTCACAGGCCAGGTTAAACACTGAAGCTTTCTTT. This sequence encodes CASQARLNTEAFF.

The CDR3 loop is CASRGLISGANVLTF. CDR3 nucleotide sequence: TGTGCCAGCAGAGGACTGATCTCTGGGGCCAACGTCCTGACTTTC. The chain employs TRBV13 and TRBJ2-6, with D possibly being TRBD2 (5 bases). Trimming left V 6 bases short and J 0 bases short, with 9 bases between. Germline values: CDR1 PRHDT, CDR2 FYEKMQ (reference sequence). This CDR3 contains 15 residues.

The CDR3 DNA reads TGTGCCTGGAGTGGAAGGGGATCGGACCAGCCCCAGCATTTT. Its translation is CAWSGRGSDQPQHF. The chain employs TRBV30 and TRBJ1-5, with D possibly being TRBD1 (5 bases). V gave up 1 base and J gave up 7 bases, with 14 bases separating them. The length of the CDR3 is 14 residues. Per germline, CDR1 GTSNPN and CDR2 SVGIG (reference sequence).

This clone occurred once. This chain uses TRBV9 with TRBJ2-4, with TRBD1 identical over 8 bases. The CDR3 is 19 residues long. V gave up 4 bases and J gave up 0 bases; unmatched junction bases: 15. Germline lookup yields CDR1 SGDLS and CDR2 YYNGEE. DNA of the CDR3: TGTGCCAGCAGCCCCGGAGGGGGACAGGATTCCTTAGCCAAAAACATTCAGTACTTC. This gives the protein CASSPGGGQDSLAKNIQYF.

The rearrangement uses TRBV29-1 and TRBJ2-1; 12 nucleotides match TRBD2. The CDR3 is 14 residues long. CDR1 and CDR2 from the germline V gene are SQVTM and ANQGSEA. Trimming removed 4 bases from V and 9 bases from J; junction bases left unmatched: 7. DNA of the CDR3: TGCAGCGTTGTGTCTAGCGGGGGGGCCAGTGAGCAGTTCTTC. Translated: CSVVSSGGASEQFF.

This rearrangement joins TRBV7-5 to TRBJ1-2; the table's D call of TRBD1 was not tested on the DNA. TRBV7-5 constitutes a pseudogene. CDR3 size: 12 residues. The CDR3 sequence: CANSPGRDGYTF. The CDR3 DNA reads TGTGCCAACTCCCCGGGCAGGGATGGCTACACCTTC.

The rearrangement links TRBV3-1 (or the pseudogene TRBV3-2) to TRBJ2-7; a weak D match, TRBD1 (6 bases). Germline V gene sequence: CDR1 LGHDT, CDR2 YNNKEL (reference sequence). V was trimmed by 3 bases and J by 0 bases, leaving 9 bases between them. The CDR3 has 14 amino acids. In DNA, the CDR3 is TGTGCCAGCAGCCAGAGGGGGAGCTCCTACGAGCAGTACTTC. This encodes CASSQRGSSYEQYF.

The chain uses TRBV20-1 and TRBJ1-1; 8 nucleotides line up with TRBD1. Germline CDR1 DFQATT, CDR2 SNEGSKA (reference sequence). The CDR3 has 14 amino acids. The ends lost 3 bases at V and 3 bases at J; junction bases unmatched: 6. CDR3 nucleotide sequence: TGCAGTGCTAGTCCCCCAGGGGGCCACACTGAAGCTTTCTTT. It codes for CSASPPGGHTEAFF.

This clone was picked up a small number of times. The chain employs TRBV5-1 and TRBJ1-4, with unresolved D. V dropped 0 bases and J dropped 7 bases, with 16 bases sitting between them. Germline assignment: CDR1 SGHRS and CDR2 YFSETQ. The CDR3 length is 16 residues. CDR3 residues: CASSLAPPGVSEKLFF. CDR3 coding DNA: TGCGCCAGCAGCTTGGCCCCGCCCGGGGTGAGTGAAAAACTGTTTTTT. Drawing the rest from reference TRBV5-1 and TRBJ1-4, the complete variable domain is KAGVTQTPRYLIKTRGQQVTLSCSPISGHRSVSWYQQTPGQGLQFLFEYFSETQRNKGNFPGRFSGRQFSNSRSEMNVSTLELGDSALYLCASSLAPPGVSEKLFFGSGTQLSVL.

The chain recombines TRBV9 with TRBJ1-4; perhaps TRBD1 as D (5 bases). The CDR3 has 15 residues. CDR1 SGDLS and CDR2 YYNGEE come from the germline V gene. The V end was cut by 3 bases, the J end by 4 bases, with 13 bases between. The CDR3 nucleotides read TGTGCCAGCAGCGCGGGGGGGGTCCTTAATGAAAAACTGTTTTTT. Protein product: CASSAGGVLNEKLFF.

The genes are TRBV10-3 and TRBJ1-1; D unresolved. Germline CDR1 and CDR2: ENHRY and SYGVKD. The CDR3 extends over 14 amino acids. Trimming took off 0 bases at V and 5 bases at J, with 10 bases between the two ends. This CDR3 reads CAISESRAGTEAFF. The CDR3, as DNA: TGTGCCATCAGTGAGTCGCGGGCTGGTACTGAAGCTTTCTTT.

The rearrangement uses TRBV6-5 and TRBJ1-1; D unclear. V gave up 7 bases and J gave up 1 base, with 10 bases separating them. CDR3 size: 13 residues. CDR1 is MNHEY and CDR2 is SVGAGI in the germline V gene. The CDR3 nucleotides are TGTGCCAGCACCGACCCTAGGAACACTGAAGCTTTCTTT. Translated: CASTDPRNTEAFF.

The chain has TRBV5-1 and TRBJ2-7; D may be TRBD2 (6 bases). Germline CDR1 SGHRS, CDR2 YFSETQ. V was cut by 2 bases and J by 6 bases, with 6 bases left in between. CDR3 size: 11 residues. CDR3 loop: CASSLAGEQYF. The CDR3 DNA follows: TGCGCCAGCAGCTTAGCGGGCGAGCAGTACTTC.

CDR3 sequence (DNA): TGTGCCAGCAGTTACCCAGGACAGCTTGAAGCTTTCTTT. Its protein is CASSYPGQLEAFF. The rearrangement links TRBV6-2 or TRBV6-3 to TRBJ1-1; maybe TRBD1 (6 bases). V gave up 2 bases and J gave up 7 bases, with 11 bases separating them. The CDR3 sequence is 13 residues long. The germline gives CDR1 MNHEY, CDR2 SVGEGT.